Listed here are 27 T cell receptor beta chains from one sample, sequenced in a study of T cell repertoires in cytomegalovirus infection. No antigen has been identified for these receptors. Via MiXCR, TCRdb re-called the reads, giving one row per CDR3 protein. This sample has some 500,000 distinct CDR3 sequences; 30% to 35% occur once, and the top ten carry under 20%. The specimen was cultured PBMCs, collected from culture after CMV antigen stimulation. Receptors originate from a human donor in good health (CMV status not recorded). Some clones in this sample may be carry-over from other donors' samples.

This clonotype has more than one count but fewer than ten. In nucleotides, the CDR3 is TGCGCCAGCAGTGAGTACTACTCTCCTAGCGATGAGCAGTTCTTC. Protein: CASSEYYSPSDEQFF. The rearrangement uses TRBV10-2 and TRBJ2-1; weak D call: TRBD2 (6 bases). This CDR3 contains 15 residues. Germline CDR1 is WSHSY and CDR2 is SAAADI. Trimming removed 1 base at V and 8 bases at J, with 15 bases between.

The chain joins TRBV6-8 to TRBJ2-5; perhaps TRBD2 as D (5 bases). The V and J ends lost 5 bases and 2 bases respectively, with 12 bases between them. The germline V gene encodes CDR1 MNHGY and CDR2 SAAAGT. This CDR3 comprises 14 residues. The CDR3 DNA sequence: TGTGCCAGCAGTCGCTCTAGCTTACAAGAGACCCAGTACTTC. Encoded protein: CASSRSSLQETQYF.

The CDR3 loop is CASSFGRMNSPLHF. The CDR3 DNA is TGTGCCAGCAGTTTCGGGCGGATGAATTCACCCCTCCACTTT. The gene calls are TRBV12-3 or TRBV12-4 and TRBJ1-6; D uncertain. There are 14 residues in the CDR3. With 3 bases removed from V and 7 bases from J, the gap between germline ends came to 10 bases.

The V gene is TRBV30, the J gene TRBJ1-5, with 7 bases that match TRBD1. The CDR3 loop spans 14 amino acids. Germline CDR1 and CDR2: GTSNPN and SVGIG (reference sequence). V lost 3 bases to trimming and J lost 10 bases; unmatched junction nucleotides: 12. CDR3 in DNA: TGTGCCTGGAGGGCCCCAGGGGGGTTTTCACCCCAGCATTTT. This encodes CAWRAPGGFSPQHF.

This clonotype was picked up a small number of times. The CDR3 region has the DNA TGTGCCAGCAGCTCTACCATATCGGGCAGTAATGAAAAACTGTTTTTT. This sequence encodes CASSSTISGSNEKLFF. This chain connects TRBV5-6 to TRBJ1-4, with D uncertain. The CDR3 length is 16 residues. V was trimmed by 3 bases and J by 4 bases, leaving 16 bases between them. Per germline, CDR1 SGHDT and CDR2 YYEEEE.

This clonotype was detected ten times or more. The chain has TRBV7-2 and TRBJ2-7; 9 bases line up with TRBD1. The V segment lost 5 bases and the J segment 5 bases; nucleotides outside the gene matches: 10. Germline V gene sequence: CDR1 SGHTA, CDR2 FQGNSA. CDR3 size: 15 residues. CDR3 in DNA: TGTGCCAGCAGCCCCGAAGGGACAGGGTACGACGAGCAGTACTTC. It specifies CASSPEGTGYDEQYF.

This clonotype was counted at least ten times. This sequence joins TRBV7-9 and TRBJ2-5, with D tentatively TRBD1 (6 bases). V was trimmed by 0 bases and J by 4 bases, leaving 9 bases between them. CDR1 and CDR2 from the germline V gene are SEHNR and FQNEAQ (reference sequence). This CDR3 contains 14 residues. The CDR3 DNA sequence: TGTGCCAGCAGCTTAGCGTCCAGGGGAGAGACCCAGTACTTC. Protein sequence: CASSLASRGETQYF.

The chain employs TRBV7-6 and TRBJ2-5; weak D call: TRBD1 (6 bases). The germline V and J ends were trimmed by 5 bases and 0 bases, with 10 bases remaining between them. The length of the CDR3 is 14 residues. Germline-derived CDR1 and CDR2 are SGHVS and FNYEAQ. CDR3 amino acids: CASSGRGNQETQYF. Written as DNA, the CDR3 is TGTGCCAGCAGCGGCAGGGGAAACCAAGAGACCCAGTACTTC.

This clonotype has a single count. The gene calls are TRBV2 and TRBJ1-2; maybe TRBD1 (5 bases). The CDR3 has 13 amino acids. Germline V gives CDR1 SNHLY, CDR2 FYNNEI. V was cut by 3 bases and J by 3 bases, with 8 bases left in between. CDR3 nucleotides: TGTGCCAGCAGTGAGCAGGGCGACTATGGCTACACCTTC. This gives the protein CASSEQGDYGYTF.

This clonotype has at least ten counts. V is TRBV28 and J is TRBJ2-2; D is perhaps TRBD1 (6 bases). Between the trimmed V and J ends, which lost 1 base and 3 bases, there was a span of 18 bases. The CDR3 length is 18 residues. The germline CDR1 and CDR2 sequences are MDHEN and SYDVKM. The CDR3 region is CASSLYPQGQGYTGELFF. In DNA form, the CDR3 reads TGTGCCAGCAGTTTATACCCCCAGGGGCAGGGCTACACCGGGGAGCTGTTTTTT.

This clonotype was picked up a small number of times. CDR3 coding DNA: TGTGCCAGCGGAGGCGGGAGACTAGGAAATGAGCAGTTCTTC. Its protein is CASGGGRLGNEQFF. The V gene is TRBV11-2, the J gene TRBJ2-1; TRBD2 agrees at 7 bases. Germline CDR1 and CDR2: SGHAT and FQNNGV. The CDR3 sequence is 14 residues long. The V gene end was trimmed by 8 bases and the J gene end by 7 bases; junction bases not matched to a gene: 11.

The V and J genes are TRBV12-3 or TRBV12-4 and TRBJ1-1, with no clear D. The V end was cut by 6 bases, the J end by 2 bases, with 16 bases between. This CDR3 comprises 15 residues. The CDR3 DNA reads TGTGCCAGCAGGCTCCCGGCCCCGATAAACACTGAAGCTTTCTTT. This codes for CASRLPAPINTEAFF.

This chain connects TRBV7-9 to TRBJ1-2; no firm D call. V shed 2 bases and J shed 9 bases, with 16 bases lying between them. The CDR3 totals 14 residues. Germline V gene lookup returns CDR1 SEHNR and CDR2 FQNEAQ (reference sequence). CDR3 amino acids: CASSLSSRNQSYTF. The CDR3 coding sequence is TGTGCCAGCAGCTTATCATCCCGGAATCAGAGCTACACCTTC.

The chain uses TRBV7-2 and TRBJ1-6; 8 bases line up with TRBD1. Germline-derived CDR1 and CDR2 are SGHTA and FQGNSA. After removal of 4 bases from V and 11 bases from J, the junction contained 7 bases not matched to a gene. This CDR3 spans 14 amino acids. The chain's CDR3 is CASSSGQGVPPLHF. CDR3 sequence (DNA): TGTGCCAGCAGCTCTGGACAGGGCGTGCCACCCCTCCACTTT. The entire variable domain, with the rest obtained from reference TRBV7-2 and TRBJ1-6, is as follows: GAGVSQSPSNKVTEKGKDVELRCDPISGHTALYWYRQSLGQGLEFLIYFQGNSAPDKSGLPSDRFSAERTGGSVSTLTIQRTQQEDSAVYLCASSSGQGVPPLHFGNGTRLTVT.

The rearrangement links TRBV20-1 to TRBJ2-4, with a weak D call TRBD1 (6 bases). Germline-derived CDR1 and CDR2 are DFQATT and SNEGSKA (reference sequence). Trimming removed 1 base at V and 7 bases at J, with 17 bases between. CDR3 length equals 15 residues. CDR3 sequence (DNA): TGCAGTGCTAGAGGCACAGGGTCGGCGTTTAACATTCAGTACTTC. It codes for CSARGTGSAFNIQYF.

This clonotype was picked up a small number of times. The chain links TRBV7-3 to TRBJ2-6; 7 bases fit TRBD2. This CDR3 has 13 amino acids. J was trimmed by 12 bases and V by 6 bases; bases with no gene match: 8. CDR1 and CDR2 (germline): SGHTA, FQGTGA. CDR3 sequence reads: CASRDRREPVLTF. CDR3 DNA sequence: TGTGCCAGCAGAGATAGGCGGGAGCCCGTCCTGACTTTC.

This clonotype was recorded a few times. The J gene is TRBJ2-5, the V gene TRBV6-2 or TRBV6-3, with a possible D match to TRBD2 (7 bases). The germline V gene has CDR1 MNHEY and CDR2 SVGEGT. There are 13 residues in the CDR3. V was pared by 2 bases and J by 4 bases, with 8 bases between. CDR3 coding DNA: TGTGCCAGCAGTTACAGGGGGGGAGAGACCCAGTACTTC. It yields the protein CASSYRGGETQYF.

This chain uses TRBV12-3 or TRBV12-4 with TRBJ2-3; 7 bases map to TRBD2. The CDR3 runs 16 residues. The trim removed 4 bases at V and 2 bases at J, leaving 9 bases unmatched. This chain's CDR3 is CASSSPWGGTTDTQYF. The DNA for the CDR3 is TGTGCCAGCAGTTCGCCTTGGGGGGGAACCACAGATACGCAGTATTTT.

This clonotype has ten or more counts. This sequence joins TRBV7-2 and TRBJ2-3; tentatively, D is TRBD1 or TRBD2 (7 bases each). The V end was cut by 4 bases, the J end by 3 bases, with 20 bases between. Germline CDR1 SGHTA, CDR2 FQGNSA. This CDR3 region has 17 residues. CDR3 sequence (DNA): TGTGCCAGCAGCTACCAGGGGGGGACGGGGCTGACAGATACGCAGTATTTT. The encoded protein is CASSYQGGTGLTDTQYF.

V is TRBV7-2 and J is TRBJ2-1; 7 nucleotides line up with TRBD2. Germline assignment: CDR1 SGHTA and CDR2 FQGNSA. V trimming: 0 bases; J trimming: 9 bases; junction bases outside the gene matches: 8. This CDR3 region has 15 residues. Here the CDR3 reads CASSLALATKGEQFF. The CDR3 region has the DNA TGTGCCAGCAGCTTAGCACTAGCGACTAAGGGTGAGCAGTTCTTC.

The chain combines TRBV29-1 with TRBJ2-5; no clear D. The V end lost 7 bases, the J end lost 4 bases, and 13 bases lay between the germline ends. Per the germline V gene, CDR1 is SQVTM and CDR2 is ANQGSEA. The CDR3 covers 12 residues. The CDR3 nucleotides read TGCAGCGCCGCCGGAGCCCCAGAGACCCAGTACTTC. Translating gives CSAAGAPETQYF. Looking up the rest from reference TRBV29-1 and TRBJ2-5 gives the full variable domain: SAVISQKPSRDICQRGTSLTIQCQVDSQVTMMFWYRQQPGQSLTLIATANQGSEATYESGFVIDKFPISRPNLTFSTLTVSNMSPEDSSIYLCSAAGAPETQYFGPGTRLLVL.

The J gene is TRBJ2-7, the V gene TRBV12-3 or TRBV12-4; D is perhaps TRBD1 (5 bases). The CDR3 has 14 residues. V lost 1 base to trimming and J lost 9 bases, with 16 bases between them. In DNA, the CDR3 is TGTGCCAGCAGTTTAGAGGGCCAGGGCATCGGGCAGTACTTC. Translated, it gives CASSLEGQGIGQYF.

The chain uses TRBV11-2 and TRBJ2-1, with TRBD2 matching 16 bases. V shed 4 bases, J shed 7 bases, and the junction held 10 bases outside the gene matches. From germline, CDR1 is SGHAT and CDR2 FQNNGV. This CDR3 region has 18 residues. CDR3 bases: TGTGCCAGCAGCTCCGGGACTAGCGGGAGGGCCTTCTTTAATGAGCAGTTCTTC. Its translation: CASSSGTSGRAFFNEQFF. Based on the CDR3 plus reference TRBV11-2 and TRBJ2-1, the full variable domain is EAGVAQSPRYKIIEKRQSVAFWCNPISGHATLYWYQQILGQGPKLLIQFQNNGVVDDSQLPKDRFSAERLKGVDSTLKIQPAKLEDSAVYLCASSSGTSGRAFFNEQFFGPGTRLTVL.

The chain uses TRBV12-3 or TRBV12-4 and TRBJ1-2; D not certain. There are 11 residues in the CDR3. V was trimmed by 7 bases and J by 7 bases, leaving 10 bases between them. CDR3 nucleotides: TGTGCCAGCACCCACCGGTTTGGCTACACCTTC. It is translated as CASTHRFGYTF.

V gene TRBV6-2 or TRBV6-3 combines with J gene TRBJ2-5, with 12 bases identical to TRBD2. The junction had 12 bases not matched to a gene; V was cut back by 6 bases and J by 7 bases. The CDR3 totals 16 residues. Per germline, CDR1 MNHEY and CDR2 SVGEGT. The CDR3: CASSSGTSGWGRTQYF. For the CDR3, the DNA is TGTGCCAGCAGCTCCGGGACTAGCGGGTGGGGTAGGACCCAGTACTTC.

This rearrangement joins TRBV15 to TRBJ1-4; a weak D match, TRBD1 (5 bases). V was cut by 1 base and J by 6 bases, with 15 bases left in between. Looked up from germline, CDR1 is LNHNV and CDR2 is YYDKDF (reference sequence). CDR3 length equals 16 residues. CDR3 in amino acids: CATSRVGQGGYEKLFF. For the CDR3, the DNA is TGTGCCACCAGCAGAGTAGGTCAGGGAGGGTATGAAAAACTGTTTTTT. Drawing the rest from reference TRBV15 and TRBJ1-4, the complete variable domain is DAMVIQNPRYQVTQFGKPVTLSCSQTLNHNVMYWYQQKSSQAPKLLFHYYDKDFNNEADTPDNFQSRRPNTSFCFLDIRSPGLGDTAMYLCATSRVGQGGYEKLFFGSGTQLSVL.

This clonotype was observed a handful of times. This chain uses TRBV15 with TRBJ1-1, with TRBD1 as a possible D gene (5 bases). The CDR3 has 15 amino acids. CDR1 is LNHNV, CDR2 YYDKDF, per germline (reference sequence). V was cut by 3 bases and J by 2 bases, with 13 bases left in between. The CDR3 coding sequence is TGTGCCACCAGCAGCGGGACGGATATTAACACTGAAGCTTTCTTT. Protein: CATSSGTDINTEAFF.